These 18 T cell receptor beta chains were sequenced from one sample in a study of shared clonotypes between healthy human individuals. Produced via immunoSEQ multiplex PCR; TCRdb's table is partial and in-frame only. The table includes 500,000 to 550,000 clones, approximately 95% detected once. Input material: naive CD4+ T cells sorted from blood. As for subset: CD45RA+ positively selected. The receptors originated from a woman in her 30s in good health.

The chain uses TRBV29-1 and TRBJ1-2; no clear D. CDR1 SQVTM and CDR2 ANQGSEA come from the germline V gene. Trimming left V 7 bases short and J 4 bases short, with 22 bases between. CDR3 length equals 15 residues. The CDR3 bases are TGCAGCGCTACACTCCCGGCTCGGGGAGGCTATGGCTACACCTTC. Translated: CSATLPARGGYGYTF.

The chain is built from TRBV18 and TRBJ2-7, with D maybe TRBD1 (5 bases). The CDR3 length is 15 residues. V was pared by 4 bases and J by 3 bases, with 16 bases between. Germline CDR1 reads KGHSH; CDR2 reads LQKENI. The CDR3 sequence: CASSQETVTFYEQYF. The CDR3 DNA is TGTGCCAGCTCACAAGAGACAGTGACTTTCTACGAGCAGTACTTC.

In its sample, this clone was seen once. The gene calls are TRBV7-8 and TRBJ1-2, with TRBD1 as a possible D gene (5 bases). CDR3 size: 14 residues. Germline lookup yields CDR1 SGHVS and CDR2 FQNEAQ. Trimming shortened V by 1 base and J by 7 bases, and 13 bases separated the two germline ends. DNA for the CDR3: TGTGCCAGCAGCTTAGTCCTGGGGCCGTTTGGCTACACCTTC. Residues: CASSLVLGPFGYTF.

This clone was observed once. The rearrangement links TRBV28 to TRBJ2-7, with 8 bases identical to TRBD1. The trim removed 4 bases at V and 5 bases at J, leaving 16 bases unmatched. Germline CDR1 and CDR2: MDHEN and SYDVKM. The CDR3 spans 17 residues. CDR3 coding DNA: TGTGCCAGCAGTTCCAGGGGAGTGGACAGGGTTGTGCACGAGCAGTACTTC. Its translation: CASSSRGVDRVVHEQYF.

The chain has TRBV15 and TRBJ2-1, with unresolved D. Trimming took off 9 bases at V and 8 bases at J, with 11 bases between the two ends. This CDR3 is 11 amino acids long. Germline V gene lookup returns CDR1 LNHNV and CDR2 YYDKDF (reference sequence). The CDR3 DNA reads TGTGCCACGTCGGTTGAAGATGAGCAGTTCTTC. Protein: CATSVEDEQFF.

V gene TRBV2 combines with J gene TRBJ1-1, with a weak D call TRBD1 (5 bases). V was shortened by 3 bases and J by 1 base, with 12 bases between the two germline ends. This CDR3 is built from 15 residues. Looked up from germline, CDR1 is SNHLY and CDR2 is FYNNEI. Here the CDR3 reads CASSDWGKPNTEAFF. DNA of the CDR3: TGTGCCAGCAGTGACTGGGGCAAACCGAACACTGAAGCTTTCTTT.

The rearrangement uses TRBV28 and TRBJ1-2, with 7 bases identical to TRBD1. Germline V gene sequence: CDR1 MDHEN, CDR2 SYDVKM. The V and J ends lost 6 bases and 5 bases, in that order; junction bases with no gene match: 12. The CDR3 runs to 15 residues. This CDR3 reads CASSYAGTEAYGYTF. CDR3 in DNA: TGTGCCAGCAGCTACGCTGGGACAGAAGCTTATGGCTACACCTTC.

The chain employs TRBV18 and TRBJ2-3; TRBD2 aligns across 9 bases. Trimming took 3 bases from V and 1 from J; bases not matched to a gene: 5. CDR1 and CDR2 (germline): KGHSH, LQKENI. The CDR3 sequence is 16 residues long. CDR3 bases: TGTGCCAGCTCACCCGGGATAGCGGGAGGCACAGATACGCAGTATTTT. Translating gives CASSPGIAGGTDTQYF.

This rearrangement joins TRBV5-1 to TRBJ2-3; D gene unclear. Trimming pared 0 bases from V and 2 bases from J, leaving 7 bases between. The length of the CDR3 is 14 residues. Germline CDR1 and CDR2: SGHRS and YFSETQ. The CDR3 loop is CASSLGLSTDTQYF. As DNA, the CDR3 is TGCGCCAGCAGCTTGGGGCTCTCCACAGATACGCAGTATTTT.

The chain combines TRBV28 with TRBJ2-4; 8 nucleotides line up with TRBD2. V trimming: 1 base; J trimming: 8 bases; junction bases outside the gene matches: 4. There are 14 residues in the CDR3. The germline V gene has CDR1 MDHEN and CDR2 SYDVKM. The CDR3 DNA reads TGTGCCAGCAGTTTATTACGGGGGGGATACATTCAGTACTTC. Protein sequence: CASSLLRGGYIQYF.

This clone has a single count. The CDR3 nucleotides read TGTGCCAGCACCCACCTTCTGAAGTCCGTCGATTACGTGTGGACCCAGTACTTC. This encodes CASTHLLKSVDYVWTQYF. The chain joins TRBV28 to TRBJ2-5; D gene unclear. Germline V lookup: CDR1 MDHEN, CDR2 SYDVKM. V gave up 7 bases and J gave up 7 bases, with 31 bases separating them. The CDR3 is made up of 18 amino acids.

The genes are TRBV18 and TRBJ2-5, with TRBD1 matching over 9 bases. CDR3 length: 17 amino acids. V lost 3 bases to trimming and J lost 1 base; unmatched junction nucleotides: 9. Germline lookup yields CDR1 KGHSH and CDR2 LQKENI. The CDR3 DNA reads TGTGCCAGCTCACCCGGCCCGACAGGGGGATCCCAAGAGACCCAGTACTTC. Translating gives CASSPGPTGGSQETQYF.

The chain recombines TRBV19 with TRBJ2-7; D is ambiguous. With 5 bases removed from V and 5 bases from J, the gap between germline ends came to 13 bases. There are 13 residues in the CDR3. CDR1 LNHDA and CDR2 SQIVND come from the germline V gene (reference sequence). This CDR3 is CASSSPGEDEQYF. CDR3 bases: TGTGCCAGTAGTTCTCCCGGCGAGGACGAGCAGTACTTC.

This chain links TRBV6-1 with TRBJ1-1, with TRBD1 matching over 7 bases. The germline gives CDR1 MNHNS, CDR2 SASEGT. V lost 4 bases to trimming and J lost 1 base; unmatched junction nucleotides: 3. The CDR3 totals 14 residues. Here the CDR3 reads CASSGWTGNTEAFF. In DNA form, the CDR3 reads TGTGCCAGCAGTGGATGGACAGGGAACACTGAAGCTTTCTTT.

Comments on this clone: At the DNA level, this CDR3 is encoded by other sequences in the same sample as well. This rearrangement joins TRBV6-5 to TRBJ1-1; no reliable D call. With 0 bases removed from V and 2 bases from J, the gap between germline ends came to 7 bases. The CDR3 extends over 14 amino acids. Germline loops: CDR1 MNHEY, CDR2 SVGAGI. CDR3 region: CASSYSHRNTEAFF. Here the CDR3 DNA reads TGTGCCAGCAGTTACTCCCATCGAAACACTGAAGCTTTCTTT.

V usage is TRBV5-1 and J usage is TRBJ1-4; 7 bases align to TRBD1. V gave up 0 bases and J gave up 4 bases; unmatched junction bases: 6. This CDR3 is 16 amino acids long. Germline-derived CDR1 and CDR2 are SGHRS and YFSETQ. The DNA for the CDR3 is TGCGCCAGCAGCTTGGACAGGGGTCGTAGTAATGAAAAACTGTTTTTT. It translates to CASSLDRGRSNEKLFF.

This sequence joins TRBV11-2 and TRBJ2-2; 10 bases are a match to TRBD2. Germline V gives CDR1 SGHAT, CDR2 FQNNGV. Unmatched junction bases numbered 7, after V lost 6 bases and J lost 6 bases. The CDR3 loop spans 15 amino acids. This CDR3 is CASRGLAGVAGELFF. The CDR3 coding sequence is TGTGCCAGCAGAGGGCTAGCGGGAGTTGCCGGGGAGCTGTTTTTT.

The chain carries TRBV5-4 and TRBJ2-7; 9 bases fit TRBD2. Unmatched junction bases numbered 13, after V lost 4 bases and J lost 5 bases. Germline CDR1 is SGHNT and CDR2 is YYREEE (reference sequence). The CDR3 has 16 amino acids. The CDR3, as DNA: TGTGCCAGCAGCCACTATCTGGGCGGGAGGGCCAACGAGCAGTACTTC. It translates to CASSHYLGGRANEQYF.